These 28 T cell receptor beta chains were all obtained from the same sample, sequenced in a study of vaccination and CD4 T cells after COVID-19 (dated by TCRdb to between 2022 and 2023). No antigen has been assigned to these receptors. Libraries were constructed by PCR. Reads for this sample came from an Illumina iSeq 100. DNA from cultured CD4+ T cells was subjected to TCR sequencing with the Oncomine TCR Beta short-read assay at the Johns Hopkins FTIC core. TCRdb trimmed the raw reads at Q25, called clones with MiXCR and kept productive beta chains. Identical CDR3 protein sequences are pooled into one entry, listed with their most common genes and DNA. In all, the sample holds 20,000 or so distinct CDR3 sequences, and 25% to 30% of those were seen once. The top ten clonotypes cover more than 15% of the sample. The treatment or condition label on this specimen signifies: roughly 10-day PBMC culture with coronavirus spike peptide pools or control peptides (ViraFEST assay).

Sequenced input: cultured CD4+ T cells from blood. These receptor sequences come from a human donor with COVID-19.

In its sample, this clonotype was seen once. The chain has TRBV12-3 or TRBV12-4 and TRBJ1-2; D may be TRBD1 (6 bases). This CDR3 comprises 13 residues. V shed 6 bases and J shed 2 bases, with 10 bases lying between them. The CDR3 region is CASSTGQNYGYTF. The CDR3 DNA is TGTGCCAGCAGCACAGGACAGAACTATGGCTACACCTTC.

This clonotype has a handful of counts. The genes are TRBV11-2 and TRBJ2-5; 7 nucleotides align to TRBD2. CDR3 length equals 15 residues. Germline CDR1 is SGHAT and CDR2 is FQNNGV. With 2 bases clipped from V and 2 bases from J, the junction kept 5 bases outside the gene matches. The chain's CDR3 is CASSLSAGRQETQYF. In nucleotides, the CDR3 is TGTGCCAGCAGCTTATCAGCGGGGAGACAAGAGACCCAGTACTTC. The whole variable domain, filled in from reference TRBV11-2 and TRBJ2-5, reads EAGVAQSPRYKIIEKRQSVAFWCNPISGHATLYWYQQILGQGPKLLIQFQNNGVVDDSQLPKDRFSAERLKGVDSTLKIQPAKLEDSAVYLCASSLSAGRQETQYFGPGTRLLVL.

This clonotype was picked up a small number of times. This chain links TRBV30 with TRBJ2-7; TRBD1 matches at 7 bases. The CDR3 spans 14 residues. Germline-derived CDR1 and CDR2 are GTSNPN and SVGIG (reference sequence). Germline trimming cut 0 bases from V and 4 bases from J; bases unmatched to any gene: 6. The CDR3 DNA reads TGTGCCTGGAGTGTACAGGGGTCCCGGTACGAGCAGTACTTC. Its translation: CAWSVQGSRYEQYF.

In its sample, this clonotype was seen a few times. The chain combines TRBV6-2 or TRBV6-3 with TRBJ1-2; unclear D gene. The CDR3 is 16 residues long. The germline V gene encodes CDR1 MNHEY and CDR2 SVGEGT. The ends were cut back, 0 bases at V and 2 bases at J, with 13 bases in the middle. The CDR3 region is CASSYSTVRGNYGYTF. DNA of the CDR3: TGTGCCAGCAGTTACTCGACGGTTCGGGGAAACTATGGCTACACCTTC.

This clonotype was detected a few times. The chain uses TRBV19 and TRBJ1-5; 8 positions agree with TRBD1. The germline V gene encodes CDR1 LNHDA and CDR2 SQIVND (reference sequence). The length of the CDR3 is 18 residues. With V trimmed by 3 bases and J by 4 bases, 14 bases remained unmatched. CDR3 amino acids: CASSIIGRGQEGNQPQHF. CDR3 sequence (DNA): TGTGCCAGTAGTATCATAGGCAGGGGGCAGGAAGGGAATCAGCCCCAGCATTTT. Based on the CDR3 plus reference TRBV19 and TRBJ1-5, the full variable domain is DGGITQSPKYLFRKEGQNVTLSCEQNLNHDAMYWYRQDPGQGLRLIYYSQIVNDFQKGDIAEGYSVSREKKESFPLTVTSAQKNPTAFYLCASSIIGRGQEGNQPQHFGDGTRLSIL.

The chain has TRBV6-5 and TRBJ1-6; 9 bases align to TRBD1. J was trimmed by 0 bases and V by 0 bases; bases with no gene match: 6. The V gene's germline CDR1 is MNHEY and CDR2 SVGAGI. The CDR3 runs 19 residues. The CDR3 coding sequence is TGTGCCAGCAGTTACTCCGGGACAGGGTACAGCTCCTATAATTCACCCCTCCACTTT. It is translated as CASSYSGTGYSSYNSPLHF.

This chain connects TRBV18 to TRBJ1-2, with no clear D. V dropped 4 bases and J dropped 6 bases, with 9 bases sitting between them. This CDR3 is 12 amino acids long. From germline, CDR1 is KGHSH and CDR2 LQKENI. CDR3 in amino acids: CASSLPEHGYTF. DNA for the CDR3: TGTGCCAGCTCACTTCCGGAGCATGGCTACACCTTC.

The chain employs TRBV28 and TRBJ2-3, with no clear D. CDR1 MDHEN and CDR2 SYDVKM come from the germline V gene. Deletions cut 6 bases from V and 2 bases from J, with 9 bases between. This CDR3 region has 13 residues. This chain's CDR3 is CASRGRVTDTQYF. The CDR3, as DNA: TGTGCCAGCAGAGGACGCGTCACAGATACGCAGTATTTT.

The chain combines TRBV5-1 with TRBJ1-5, with D hard to call. CDR1 is SGHRS, CDR2 YFSETQ, per germline. The V end was cut by 4 bases, the J end by 1 base, with 9 bases between. The CDR3 extends over 14 amino acids. This CDR3 reads CASSEGSSNQPQHF. DNA for the CDR3: TGCGCCAGCAGCGAGGGCTCGAGCAATCAGCCCCAGCATTTT. The full variable domain, rest sourced from reference TRBV5-1 and TRBJ1-5, is KAGVTQTPRYLIKTRGQQVTLSCSPISGHRSVSWYQQTPGQGLQFLFEYFSETQRNKGNFPGRFSGRQFSNSRSEMNVSTLELGDSALYLCASSEGSSNQPQHFGDGTRLSIL.

The V and J genes are TRBV6-6 and TRBJ2-7; tentatively, D is TRBD2 (6 bases). CDR3 size: 12 residues. The V gene lost 7 bases and the J gene lost 2 bases, with 9 bases spanning the gap. Germline V lookup: CDR1 MNHNY, CDR2 SVGAGI (reference sequence). CDR3 nucleotide sequence: TGTGCCAGCACGGGGGACCCCTACGAGCAGTACTTC. Translating gives CASTGDPYEQYF.

The table lists this clonotype with a few counts. The chain couples TRBV6-1 to TRBJ2-1; TRBD1 agrees at 8 bases. Looked up from germline, CDR1 is MNHNS and CDR2 is SASEGT. After removal of 4 bases from V and 7 bases from J, the junction contained 0 bases not matched to a gene. The CDR3 runs 12 residues. The CDR3 coding sequence is TGTGCCAGCAGTGGACAGGGGAATGAGCAGTTCTTC. Its translation is CASSGQGNEQFF.

The chain uses TRBV27 and TRBJ2-1; 7 nucleotides agree with TRBD2. V lost 0 bases, J lost 0 bases, and 2 bases stayed unmatched. The CDR3 totals 16 residues. Germline V gives CDR1 MNHEY, CDR2 SMNVEV (reference sequence). Here the CDR3 reads CASSLSPSGSYNEQFF. The CDR3 nucleotides read TGTGCCAGCAGTTTATCGCCTAGCGGCTCCTACAATGAGCAGTTCTTC.

This clonotype has just a few counts. V gene TRBV20-1 combines with J gene TRBJ2-3, with 12 bases identical to TRBD1. This CDR3 has 15 residues. V lost 6 bases, J lost 6 bases, and 10 bases stayed unmatched. The germline gives CDR1 DFQATT, CDR2 SNEGSKA (reference sequence). The chain's CDR3 is CSATPGTGGGDTQYF. DNA of the CDR3: TGCAGTGCAACCCCCGGGACAGGGGGCGGGGATACGCAGTATTTT.

The gene calls are TRBV7-9 and TRBJ1-1; perhaps TRBD1 as D (6 bases). The V gene lost 4 bases and the J gene lost 4 bases, with 16 bases spanning the gap. The CDR3 totals 15 residues. From germline, CDR1 is SEHNR and CDR2 FQNEAQ (reference sequence). This chain's CDR3 is CASSSPHRDGTEAFF. The CDR3 nucleotides are TGTGCCAGCAGCTCTCCCCACAGGGACGGCACTGAAGCTTTCTTT.

This clonotype turned up a few times. The rearrangement links TRBV2 to TRBJ2-7; 11 bases line up with TRBD2. Germline CDR1 SNHLY, CDR2 FYNNEI. The CDR3 loop spans 15 amino acids. The J segment lost 5 bases and the V segment lost 6 bases, leaving 9 bases of the junction unmatched. CDR3 in amino acids: CASSIAIAGGNEQYF. The CDR3 bases are TGTGCCAGCAGCATAGCCATAGCGGGGGGGAACGAGCAGTACTTC.

The DNA of the CDR3 is TGTGCCAGCAGTCAGGGGGACTATGGCTACACCTTC. This translates into CASSQGDYGYTF. This chain uses TRBV6-1 with TRBJ1-2; 7 bases fit TRBD1. V was clipped by 5 bases and J by 3 bases; unmatched bases: 0. Germline assignment: CDR1 MNHNS and CDR2 SASEGT. The CDR3 sequence is 12 residues long.

This clonotype was observed a few times. The chain joins TRBV10-2 to TRBJ1-2; D is ambiguous. V lost 5 bases to trimming and J lost 4 bases, with 11 bases between them. This CDR3 comprises 13 residues. Germline CDR1 reads WSHSY; CDR2 reads SAAADI. In DNA form, the CDR3 reads TGCGCCAGCAGTTCGGACGGATCCTATGGCTACACCTTC. Translation gives CASSSDGSYGYTF.

This clonotype turned up a few times. V gene TRBV19 combines with J gene TRBJ1-1; 8 bases align to TRBD1. After removal of 3 bases from V and 1 base from J, the junction contained 4 bases not matched to a gene. This CDR3 is 15 amino acids long. The germline V gene has CDR1 LNHDA and CDR2 SQIVND (reference sequence). CDR3 DNA: TGTGCCAGTAGTATTTCCGGGACAGGGAACACTGAAGCTTTCTTT. This gives the protein CASSISGTGNTEAFF. Looking up the rest from reference TRBV19 and TRBJ1-1 gives the full variable domain: DGGITQSPKYLFRKEGQNVTLSCEQNLNHDAMYWYRQDPGQGLRLIYYSQIVNDFQKGDIAEGYSVSREKKESFPLTVTSAQKNPTAFYLCASSISGTGNTEAFFGQGTRLTVV.

This clonotype was detected only a few times. The chain recombines TRBV2 with TRBJ1-6; no clear D gene. V was cut by 4 bases and J by 6 bases, with 10 bases left in between. The CDR3 length is 14 residues. Per the germline V gene, CDR1 is SNHLY and CDR2 is FYNNEI. In nucleotides, the CDR3 is TGTGCCAGCAGTGTGTCGGGAGTTAATTCACCCCTCCACTTT. It encodes CASSVSGVNSPLHF.

This clonotype was recorded only once. The gene calls are TRBV12-3 or TRBV12-4 and TRBJ2-3; TRBD2 agrees at 11 bases. This CDR3 is 16 amino acids long. The V segment lost 8 bases and the J segment 6 bases; nucleotides outside the gene matches: 13. CDR3 protein: CASPTRTSGYLDTQYF. CDR3 DNA: TGTGCCAGCCCCACACGGACTAGCGGGTACTTGGATACGCAGTATTTT.

V gene TRBV5-4 combines with J gene TRBJ2-1, with D uncertain. With 0 bases removed from V and 1 base from J, the gap between germline ends came to 5 bases. The CDR3 consists of 14 residues. The germline CDR1 and CDR2 sequences are SGHNT and YYREEE (reference sequence). The CDR3 sequence is CASSLGGSYNEQFF. The DNA for the CDR3 is TGTGCCAGCAGCTTGGGCGGATCCTACAATGAGCAGTTCTTC.

This chain joins TRBV29-1 and TRBJ1-1; the D is unclear. The CDR3 covers 10 residues. Trimming cost V 4 bases and J 2 bases, with 2 bases left between them. Germline CDR1 and CDR2: SQVTM and ANQGSEA. This chain's CDR3 is CSVANTEAFF. CDR3 DNA sequence: TGCAGCGTTGCTAACACTGAAGCTTTCTTT.

The chain has TRBV28 and TRBJ2-7; TRBD2 matches 9 bases. The V gene's germline CDR1 is MDHEN and CDR2 SYDVKM. V was pared by 2 bases and J by 7 bases, with 12 bases of the junction left unmatched. The CDR3 consists of 16 residues. Here the CDR3 reads CASSLGGGGGYVEQYF. The DNA for the CDR3 is TGTGCCAGCAGTTTAGGAGGCGGGGGGGGTTACGTGGAGCAGTACTTC.

This chain joins TRBV20-1 and TRBJ2-3; a possible D gene is TRBD2 (5 bases). Germline-derived CDR1 and CDR2 are DFQATT and SNEGSKA (reference sequence). V lost 3 bases to trimming and J lost 0 bases, with 22 bases between them. CDR3 length equals 18 residues. CDR3 protein: CSARAIPLSGPSTDTQYF. The CDR3 DNA is TGCAGTGCTAGGGCTATTCCCCTCAGCGGACCAAGCACAGATACGCAGTATTTT.

Within the sample, this clonotype is medium-sized. This chain connects TRBV6-2 or TRBV6-3 to TRBJ1-2; D remains ambiguous. Germline loops: CDR1 MNHEY, CDR2 SVGEGT. CDR3 length: 13 amino acids. Deletions cut 8 bases from V and 4 bases from J, with 14 bases between. This CDR3 reads CASLPTQSYGYTF. The CDR3 DNA sequence: TGTGCCAGCCTGCCCACCCAGAGCTATGGCTACACCTTC.

The gene calls are TRBV6-1 and TRBJ2-7; D call uncertain. Trimming stripped 6 bases from V and 0 bases from J, with 12 bases between. Looked up from germline, CDR1 is MNHNS and CDR2 is SASEGT. The CDR3 contains 14 residues. The DNA of the CDR3 is TGTGCCAGCAGCCAAACCCCTAGCTCCTACGAGCAGTACTTC. This sequence encodes CASSQTPSSYEQYF.

This rearrangement joins TRBV12-3 or TRBV12-4 to TRBJ2-7; 7 nucleotides match TRBD1. This CDR3 has 20 amino acids. J was trimmed by 2 bases and V by 1 base; bases with no gene match: 20. The CDR3 loop is CASSLVDRVLYSPPTYEQYF. The CDR3 DNA reads TGTGCCAGCAGTTTAGTCGACAGGGTCCTCTACTCCCCCCCAACCTACGAGCAGTACTTC.

The V gene is TRBV7-3, the J gene TRBJ2-3, with a weak D call TRBD2 (5 bases). Trimming removed 3 bases at V and 0 bases at J, with 7 bases between. Germline V gene data show CDR1 as SGHTA and CDR2 as FQGTGA. CDR3 length: 14 residues. The CDR3 nucleotides are TGTGCCAGCAGCTTCAGCGGCAGCACAGATACGCAGTATTTT. It codes for CASSFSGSTDTQYF.